The 22 T cell receptor beta chains below were found in one sample sequenced in a study of blood T cell repertoires in COVID-19. Some clones are missing from TCRdb's copy, which holds only in-frame ones; the method was immunoSEQ multiplex PCR. The sample has approximately 74,000 clones; 75% to 95% are singletons. The sample was peripheral blood. These TCRs come from a woman aged 60-75 years with active COVID-19.

This sequence joins TRBV4-1 and TRBJ2-1, with D perhaps TRBD2 (6 bases). Trimming took 1 base from V and 5 from J, leaving 15 bases between them. The CDR3 length is 16 residues. The germline V gene has CDR1 MGHRA and CDR2 YSYEKL. In nucleotides, the CDR3 is TGCGCCAGCAGCCAAGGGGACTTCGGTATGAACAATGAGCAGTTCTTC. It specifies CASSQGDFGMNNEQFF.

On this clone: The junction departs from germline at one end; a sequencing error may be responsible. As DNA, the CDR3 is TGTGCCAGTACCCACCGAGCACGGAGACTAAATTCCCCCCTCCACTTT. Translated, it gives CASTHRARRLNSPLHF. This chain connects TRBV19 to TRBJ1-6; no clear D. The CDR3 is 16 residues long. CDR1 LNHDA and CDR2 SQIVND come from the germline V gene (reference sequence).

J is TRBJ1-1 and V is TRBV19, with 7 positions matching TRBD1. The CDR3 runs to 13 residues. CDR1 is LNHDA, CDR2 SQIVND, per germline (reference sequence). The junction had 10 bases not matched to a gene; V was cut back by 10 bases and J by 5 bases. CDR3 residues: CAITTGRATEAFF. The CDR3 nucleotides read TGTGCCATTACGACAGGGAGAGCGACTGAAGCTTTCTTT.

The chain is built from TRBV28 and TRBJ2-4; 8 bases are a match to TRBD1. The CDR3 covers 15 residues. Unmatched junction bases numbered 2, after V lost 2 bases and J lost 2 bases. Germline CDR1 and CDR2: MDHEN and SYDVKM. CDR3 nucleotides: TGTGCCAGCAGTTTACCAGGGGGCTCCAAAAACATTCAGTACTTC. Its translation is CASSLPGGSKNIQYF.

V and J are TRBV6-6 and TRBJ1-1, with 7 bases identical to TRBD1. The V gene end was trimmed by 5 bases and the J gene end by 2 bases; junction bases not matched to a gene: 8. Germline values: CDR1 MNHNY, CDR2 SVGAGI (reference sequence). This CDR3 is 15 amino acids long. CDR3 bases: TGTGCCAGCAGTCCACGGGACAGAGTAAACACTGAAGCTTTCTTT. Its translation: CASSPRDRVNTEAFF.

This chain joins TRBV2 and TRBJ2-7; 8 nucleotides match TRBD2. V dropped 0 bases and J dropped 3; count of bases not matched to a gene: 4. Germline loops: CDR1 SNHLY, CDR2 FYNNEI. The CDR3 extends over 15 amino acids. CDR3 sequence: CASSEASLAVYEQYF. In DNA form, the CDR3 reads TGTGCCAGCAGTGAAGCCTCACTAGCGGTCTACGAGCAGTACTTC.

The CDR3 loop is CASSLTGRENTEAFF. The CDR3 nucleotides read TGTGCCAGCAGCTTAACTGGACGGGAAAACACTGAAGCTTTCTTT. The chain has TRBV5-6 and TRBJ1-1, with D unclear. The germline V gene encodes CDR1 SGHDT and CDR2 YYEEEE. This CDR3 region has 15 residues. The V gene lost 2 bases and the J gene lost 2 bases, with 13 bases spanning the gap.

This chain connects TRBV6-1 to TRBJ2-2; D unclear. Germline CDR1 reads MNHNS; CDR2 reads SASEGT. Trimming stripped 2 bases from V and 5 bases from J, with 9 bases between. CDR3 size: 14 residues. In DNA, the CDR3 is TGTGCCAGCAGTGAAAGAGGCTCGACCGGGGAGCTGTTTTTT. This gives the protein CASSERGSTGELFF.

The genes are TRBV5-1 and TRBJ2-2; 10 bases map to TRBD2. V lost 7 bases to trimming and J lost 6 bases; unmatched junction nucleotides: 15. The CDR3 has 17 amino acids. Germline V gene lookup returns CDR1 SGHRS and CDR2 YFSETQ. CDR3 amino acids: CASFRDLAGGVSGELFF. CDR3 nucleotide sequence: TGCGCCAGCTTCAGGGACTTAGCGGGAGGAGTTTCCGGGGAGCTGTTTTTT.

The gene calls are TRBV28 and TRBJ2-7; 9 nucleotides agree with TRBD2. The V gene's germline CDR1 is MDHEN and CDR2 SYDVKM. CDR3 size: 15 residues. J was trimmed by 4 bases and V by 3 bases; bases with no gene match: 7. CDR3 DNA: TGTGCCAGCAGTTTCCTTGGACTAGCGCAATACGAGCAGTACTTC. Its protein product is CASSFLGLAQYEQYF.

The chain carries TRBV19 and TRBJ1-1; maybe TRBD1 (5 bases). Germline V lookup: CDR1 LNHDA, CDR2 SQIVND (reference sequence). This CDR3 is built from 15 residues. The V and J ends lost 6 bases and 1 base respectively, with 15 bases between them. CDR3 protein: CASRPVKTGNTEAFF. CDR3 DNA: TGTGCCAGTAGACCCGTTAAAACAGGGAACACTGAAGCTTTCTTT.

The CDR3: CAISDSWGDEQFF. In DNA form, the CDR3 reads TGTGCCATCAGTGATTCGTGGGGCGATGAGCAGTTCTTC. The gene calls are TRBV10-3 and TRBJ2-1, with D possibly TRBD1 on 5 matching bases. CDR3 length: 13 residues. Germline CDR1 and CDR2: ENHRY and SYGVKD. Trimming left V 3 bases short and J 8 bases short, with 11 bases between.

DNA of the CDR3: TGCGCCAGCAGCTTTACCGGGACTAGCGACTCTGGGGCCAACGTCCTGACTTTC. Amino acid sequence: CASSFTGTSDSGANVLTF. The genes are TRBV5-1 and TRBJ2-6; TRBD2 matches 10 bases. Germline trimming cut 2 bases from V and 0 bases from J; bases unmatched to any gene: 5. Germline CDR1 is SGHRS and CDR2 is YFSETQ. This CDR3 has 18 residues.

CDR3 in amino acids: CASSLSFQGPFAGELFF. The CDR3 nucleotides read TGTGCCAGCAGTTTATCGTTCCAGGGTCCATTTGCCGGGGAGCTGTTTTTT. The gene calls are TRBV27 and TRBJ2-2; TRBD1 might be the D (5 bases). The CDR3 length is 17 residues. Trimming removed 0 bases at V and 6 bases at J, with 17 bases between. Germline V lookup: CDR1 MNHEY, CDR2 SMNVEV (reference sequence).

The gene calls are TRBV4-1 and TRBJ2-3; TRBD2 aligns across 13 bases. Trimming at V came to 0 bases and at J to 5 bases, leaving 11 bases not matched to a gene. CDR1 is MGHRA, CDR2 YSYEKL, per germline. This CDR3 has 19 amino acids. The CDR3 protein is CASSQESGGLAGLLDTQYF. CDR3 DNA: TGCGCCAGCAGCCAAGAATCTGGGGGACTAGCGGGATTGCTAGATACGCAGTATTTT.

This clone has only a few counts. The rearrangement uses TRBV3-1 (or the pseudogene TRBV3-2) and TRBJ2-3; D is possibly TRBD2 (6 bases). CDR3 length: 15 amino acids. Between the trimmed V and J ends, which lost 4 bases and 4 bases, there was a span of 15 bases. Germline V gene data show CDR1 as LGHDT and CDR2 as YNNKEL (reference sequence). CDR3 region: CASSLGLPLSDTQYF. Written as DNA, the CDR3 is TGTGCCAGCAGCCTGGGACTTCCCCTATCAGATACGCAGTATTTT.

The chain links TRBV18 to TRBJ1-2; tentative D call: TRBD1 (6 bases). This CDR3 contains 15 residues. Per germline, CDR1 KGHSH and CDR2 LQKENI. V shed 5 bases and J shed 6 bases, with 19 bases lying between them. The DNA for the CDR3 is TGTGCCAGCTCAAGTGACCTTGGGGGGGGCGATGGCTACACCTTC. Protein: CASSSDLGGGDGYTF.

The genes are TRBV19 and TRBJ2-1, with D perhaps matching TRBD2 (5 bases). CDR1 is LNHDA and CDR2 is SQIVND in the germline V gene (reference sequence). The CDR3 runs 15 residues. Trimming took off 3 bases at V and 4 bases at J, with 13 bases between the two ends. The CDR3, as DNA: TGTGCCAGTAGTATTGGCGGGTTGAGGTACAATGAGCAGTTCTTC. It encodes CASSIGGLRYNEQFF.

The chain's CDR3 is CASSPAFGGEQFF. CDR3 DNA sequence: TGTGCCAGCTCACCTGCCTTCGGGGGTGAGCAGTTCTTC. The rearrangement links TRBV18 to TRBJ2-1; D perhaps matches TRBD2 (6 bases). Germline lookup yields CDR1 KGHSH and CDR2 LQKENI. This CDR3 contains 13 residues. Trimming took 3 bases from V and 9 from J, leaving 12 bases between them.

CDR3 nucleotides: TGTGCCAGCAGTCGTCCGGGACAGGGGGCGAATGAAAAACTGTTTTTT. Translated: CASSRPGQGANEKLFF. This chain joins TRBV5-6 and TRBJ1-4, with TRBD1 identical over 12 bases. This CDR3 has 16 amino acids. The junction had 7 bases not matched to a gene; V was cut back by 5 bases and J by 5 bases. CDR1 SGHDT and CDR2 YYEEEE come from the germline V gene.

The V call is TRBV27, the J call TRBJ2-3; no clear D gene. The CDR3 totals 13 residues. V lost 0 bases, J lost 2 bases, and 3 bases lay in between. The germline V gene has CDR1 MNHEY and CDR2 SMNVEV (reference sequence). As DNA, the CDR3 is TGTGCCAGCAGTTTATCTCTCACAGATACGCAGTATTTT. It encodes CASSLSLTDTQYF.

The chain links TRBV19 to TRBJ1-1; tentatively, D is TRBD1 (6 bases). Trimming shortened V by 0 bases and J by 0 bases, and 11 bases separated the two germline ends. The CDR3 totals 16 residues. The V gene's germline CDR1 is LNHDA and CDR2 SQIVND (reference sequence). CDR3 sequence reads: CASSIDAQGMNTEAFF. DNA for the CDR3: TGTGCCAGTAGTATAGATGCGCAGGGGATGAACACTGAAGCTTTCTTT.